This T cell receptor beta chain derives from a study of T cell changes during pregnancy in multiple sclerosis. Germline lookup yields CDR1 MDHEN and CDR2 SYDVKM. The CDR3 is made up of 11 amino acids. V was cut by 2 bases and J by 5 bases, with 4 bases left in between. Sequencing was performed with immunoSEQ multiplex PCR; in TCRdb, only in-frame clones are kept and a portion is missing. The data contain around 61,000 clones, around nine tenths of them singletons. The chain uses TRBV28 and TRBJ2-7; D remains unclear. The receptor was isolated from a female donor in good health, enrolled as a control in a pregnancy study. The material sequenced was peripheral blood, taken in the third trimester of pregnancy. The CDR3 sequence is CASSLRDEQYF. DNA for the CDR3: TGTGCCAGCAGTTTACGGGACGAGCAGTACTTC.